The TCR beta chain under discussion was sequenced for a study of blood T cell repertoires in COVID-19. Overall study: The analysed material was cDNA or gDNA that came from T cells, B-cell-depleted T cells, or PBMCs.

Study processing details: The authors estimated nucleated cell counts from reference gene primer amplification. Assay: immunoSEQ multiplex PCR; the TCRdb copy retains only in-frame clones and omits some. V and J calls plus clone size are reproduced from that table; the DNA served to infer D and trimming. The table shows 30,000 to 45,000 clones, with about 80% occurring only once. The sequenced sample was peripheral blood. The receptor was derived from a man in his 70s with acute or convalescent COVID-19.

The CDR3 sequence is CASSEGGPGELFF. CDR3 in DNA: TGTGCCAGCAGTGAAGGGGGCCCCGGGGAGCTGTTTTTT. The genes are TRBV2 and TRBJ2-2, with a tentative D call TRBD1 (5 bases). Per germline, CDR1 SNHLY and CDR2 FYNNEI. Trimming cost V 1 base and J 6 bases, with 6 bases left between them. The CDR3 spans 13 residues.